One and the same sample provided the 28 T cell receptor beta chains below, sequenced in a study of T cell responses to AZD1222 COVID-19 vaccine. Sequencing was performed with immunoSEQ multiplex PCR; in TCRdb, only in-frame clones are kept and a portion is missing. The repertoire holds approximately 120,000 clones, around nine tenths seen once, with 7.2% in the top ten. The sequenced sample was peripheral blood, obtained on day 0 of AZD1222 vaccination. Every receptor here comes from an adult in good health.

The J gene is TRBJ1-6, the V gene TRBV27; D unresolved. Between the trimmed V and J ends, which lost 0 bases and 0 bases, there was a span of 9 bases. The germline CDR1 and CDR2 sequences are MNHEY and SMNVEV (reference sequence). The CDR3 is 17 residues long. The CDR3 spells CASSLSGWSSYNSPLHF. CDR3 nucleotide sequence: TGTGCCAGCAGTTTATCAGGATGGAGCTCCTATAATTCACCCCTCCACTTT.

The chain uses TRBV7-6 and TRBJ2-3; no clear D. Germline V gene data show CDR1 as SGHVS and CDR2 as FNYEAQ. The CDR3 totals 18 residues. V was clipped by 5 bases and J by 1 base, with 22 bases between them. The CDR3: CASSPSSMGIKGTDTQYF. CDR3 bases: TGTGCCAGCAGCCCATCCTCGATGGGAATCAAGGGCACAGATACGCAGTATTTT.

A remark on this clone: One end of the junction is discordant with germline, which a read error may explain. The chain uses TRBV19 and TRBJ2-2, with unresolved D. The CDR3 is 15 residues long. Germline V gene data show CDR1 as LNHDA and CDR2 as SQIVND (reference sequence). CDR3 sequence reads: CPSIIWQTTAGELFF. The CDR3 DNA sequence: TGTCCCAGTATTATCTGGCAAACCACGGCCGGGGAGCTGTTTTTT.

The chain has TRBV6-5 and TRBJ2-5; TRBD1 matches 7 bases. The CDR3 runs 14 residues. Per the germline V gene, CDR1 is MNHEY and CDR2 is SVGAGI. J gave up 1 base and V 6 bases, and 5 bases lay outside the gene matches. CDR3 DNA sequence: TGTGCCAGCAGAGTAGACAGGGTCCAAGAGACCCAGTACTTC. Protein: CASRVDRVQETQYF.

CDR3 protein: CASSLDLGLYNEQFF. DNA for the CDR3: TGTGCCAGCAGCTTAGACCTGGGACTATACAATGAGCAGTTCTTC. The chain links TRBV7-2 to TRBJ2-1, with 7 bases lining up with TRBD2. Germline V gives CDR1 SGHTA, CDR2 FQGNSA. The CDR3 spans 15 residues. V dropped 1 base and J dropped 4; count of bases not matched to a gene: 4.

The CDR3 nucleotides read TGTGCCAGCAGCTCGACAGGGGGAGCTAATGGCTACACCTTC. It encodes CASSSTGGANGYTF. The rearrangement uses TRBV5-4 and TRBJ1-2; TRBD1 agrees at 9 bases. In germline, CDR1 is SGHNT, CDR2 YYREEE (reference sequence). V trimming: 3 bases; J trimming: 6 bases; junction bases outside the gene matches: 6. The CDR3 contains 14 residues.

The chain is built from TRBV24-1 and TRBJ2-1; TRBD2 aligns across 8 bases. The CDR3 is 16 amino acids. Germline assignment: CDR1 KGHDR and CDR2 SFDVKD. With 2 bases clipped from V and 7 bases from J, the junction kept 9 bases outside the gene matches. Here the CDR3 DNA reads TGTGCCACCAGTGATTCGCCGGGACTAGAAAGGAATGAGCAGTTCTTC. Protein sequence: CATSDSPGLERNEQFF.

The V call is TRBV29-1, the J call TRBJ2-3, with TRBD2 matching 11 bases. V trimming: 7 bases; J trimming: 10 bases; junction bases outside the gene matches: 13. CDR3 length: 14 residues. The germline gives CDR1 SQVTM, CDR2 ANQGSEA. CDR3 bases: TGCAGCGGACTACTAGCGGGAGTAGGAACAGCGCAGTATTTT. As protein: CSGLLAGVGTAQYF.

The DNA for the CDR3 is TGTGCCAGCAGCCACCGGGACGCCCAAGAGACCCAGTACTTC. Its translation is CASSHRDAQETQYF. This chain uses TRBV5-4 with TRBJ2-5, with D possibly being TRBD1 or TRBD2 (5 bases each). Germline V gene data show CDR1 as SGHNT and CDR2 as YYREEE (reference sequence). Trimming took 4 bases from V and 1 from J, leaving 11 bases between them. The CDR3 contains 14 residues.

The CDR3 reads CASSLGLAGGYEQFF. CDR3 nucleotide sequence: TGTGCCAGCAGCCTCGGACTAGCGGGAGGCTATGAGCAGTTCTTC. V and J are TRBV5-6 and TRBJ2-1; TRBD2 aligns across 14 bases. The V gene's germline CDR1 is SGHDT and CDR2 YYEEEE. The CDR3 totals 15 residues. Germline trimming cut 4 bases from V and 8 bases from J; bases unmatched to any gene: 5.

The chain employs TRBV19 and TRBJ1-5, with D possibly TRBD1 on 5 matching bases. This CDR3 contains 17 residues. Trimming took off 7 bases at V and 1 base at J, with 20 bases between the two ends. From germline, CDR1 is LNHDA and CDR2 SQIVND (reference sequence). This CDR3 is CASTPAVQGVSNQPQHF. The CDR3 region has the DNA TGTGCCAGTACCCCCGCGGTCCAGGGAGTCAGCAATCAGCCCCAGCATTTT.

The chain couples TRBV7-6 to TRBJ2-3; 7 positions match TRBD2. Unmatched junction bases numbered 6, after V lost 5 bases and J lost 1 base. This CDR3 region has 15 residues. CDR1 and CDR2 from the germline V gene are SGHVS and FNYEAQ. CDR3 residues: CASSGRASGTDTQYF. DNA of the CDR3: TGTGCCAGCAGCGGGAGGGCCAGTGGCACAGATACGCAGTATTTT.

The genes are TRBV11-2 and TRBJ2-5; the D is unclear. Trimming cost V 6 bases and J 1 base, with 15 bases left between them. The CDR3 is made up of 15 amino acids. In germline, CDR1 is SGHAT, CDR2 FQNNGV. CDR3 in amino acids: CASSPLGPSQETQYF. CDR3 in DNA: TGTGCCAGCAGTCCATTGGGCCCCTCCCAAGAGACCCAGTACTTC.

The chain recombines TRBV29-1 with TRBJ2-1, with D possibly called TRBD1 or TRBD2 (6 bases each). The length of the CDR3 is 11 residues. V was trimmed by 7 bases and J by 7 bases, leaving 11 bases between them. CDR1 and CDR2 from the germline V gene are SQVTM and ANQGSEA. CDR3 coding DNA: TGCAGCGCGGGGGCGGTAAATGAGCAGTTCTTC. Amino acids: CSAGAVNEQFF.

This clone has a single count. V is TRBV7-8 and J is TRBJ2-6, with 9 bases identical to TRBD1. The V gene's germline CDR1 is SGHVS and CDR2 FQNEAQ. There are 18 residues in the CDR3. V trimming: 5 bases; J trimming: 1 base; junction bases outside the gene matches: 9. This chain's CDR3 is CASSPYRGRGSGANVLTF. The CDR3 nucleotides are TGTGCCAGCAGCCCCTACAGGGGGCGAGGATCTGGGGCCAACGTCCTGACTTTC.

The chain recombines TRBV18 with TRBJ2-1, with 9 positions matching TRBD2. Germline CDR1 KGHSH, CDR2 LQKENI. The CDR3 runs to 15 residues. V lost 0 bases and J lost 8; bases outside the gene matches: 5. The CDR3 DNA reads as TGTGCCAGCTCACCACCGCTAGCGGGATACCATGAGCAGTTCTTC. It codes for CASSPPLAGYHEQFF.

The rearrangement uses TRBV19 and TRBJ2-7; TRBD1 is a possible D gene (6 bases). The CDR3 length is 12 residues. V shed 3 bases and J shed 3 bases, with 6 bases lying between them. CDR1 is LNHDA and CDR2 is SQIVND in the germline V gene (reference sequence). The CDR3 nucleotides are TGTGCCAGTAGTATGGACAGCTACGAGCAGTACTTC. Encoded protein: CASSMDSYEQYF.

The rearrangement joins TRBV19 to TRBJ2-1; 9 nucleotides agree with TRBD1. The V segment lost 7 bases and the J segment 4 bases; nucleotides outside the gene matches: 2. The CDR3 has 13 residues. The V gene's germline CDR1 is LNHDA and CDR2 SQIVND (reference sequence). The CDR3 DNA reads as TGTGCCAGTAAGGACAGGGGATACAATGAGCAGTTCTTC. This codes for CASKDRGYNEQFF.

V and J are TRBV7-9 and TRBJ2-5, with 11 bases lining up with TRBD2. Germline CDR1 and CDR2: SEHNR and FQNEAQ (reference sequence). V trimming: 1 base; J trimming: 9 bases; junction bases outside the gene matches: 13. The CDR3 contains 17 residues. The CDR3 DNA sequence: TGTGCCAGCAGCTTAGAAGCGGGACTAGCGGCCCAGGGCGCCCAGTACTTC. Its translation: CASSLEAGLAAQGAQYF. Supplemented by reference TRBV7-9 and TRBJ2-5, the full variable domain reads DTGVSQNPRHKITKRGQNVTFRCDPISEHNRLYWYRQTLGQGPEFLTYFQNEAQLEKSRLLSDRFSAERPKGSFSTLEIQRTEQGDSAMYLCASSLEAGLAAQGAQYFGPGTRLLVL.

The chain employs TRBV5-3 and TRBJ2-5; D unresolved. TRBV5-3 is flagged as an ORF with uncertain function. The CDR3 has 13 residues. Trimming took 3 bases from V and 0 from J, leaving 6 bases between them. CDR3 bases: TGTGCCAGAAGCTCAAAGTACCAAGAGACCCAGTACTTC. Translated: CARSSKYQETQYF.

This sequence joins TRBV15 and TRBJ2-3, with 7 nucleotides matching TRBD1. V shed 3 bases and J 0 bases; nucleotides not matched to a gene: 9. The length of the CDR3 is 17 residues. Germline values: CDR1 LNHNV, CDR2 YYDKDF (reference sequence). The CDR3 reads CATSSSKGTASTDTQYF. CDR3 in DNA: TGTGCCACCAGCAGCTCCAAGGGGACAGCAAGCACAGATACGCAGTATTTT. Complete variable domain (other parts from reference TRBV15 and TRBJ2-3): DAMVIQNPRYQVTQFGKPVTLSCSQTLNHNVMYWYQQKSSQAPKLLFHYYDKDFNNEADTPDNFQSRRPNTSFCFLDIRSPGLGDTAMYLCATSSSKGTASTDTQYFGPGTRLTVL.

This rearrangement joins TRBV19 to TRBJ1-6; D not resolved. Germline V gene sequence: CDR1 LNHDA, CDR2 SQIVND (reference sequence). V shed 7 bases and J shed 0 bases, with 4 bases lying between them. The CDR3 covers 13 residues. The CDR3 is CASKFSYNSPLHF. CDR3 DNA sequence: TGTGCCAGTAAATTCTCCTATAATTCACCCCTCCACTTT.

This chain links TRBV3-1 (or the pseudogene TRBV3-2) with TRBJ2-7, with TRBD2 as a possible D gene (6 bases). Trimming left V 1 base short and J 2 bases short, with 6 bases between. This CDR3 contains 13 residues. In germline, CDR1 is LGHDT, CDR2 YNNKEL (reference sequence). The CDR3 region is CASSQGLAYEQYF. In nucleotides, the CDR3 is TGTGCCAGCAGCCAAGGACTAGCCTACGAGCAGTACTTC.

The chain links TRBV27 to TRBJ1-6, with TRBD1 as a possible D gene (5 bases). Trimming left V 1 base short and J 9 bases short, with 16 bases between. The germline CDR1 and CDR2 sequences are MNHEY and SMNVEV (reference sequence). There are 16 residues in the CDR3. CDR3 bases: TGTGCCAGCAGTTTATGGGGGTCCGGACGGACTTCACCCCTCCACTTT. Translated: CASSLWGSGRTSPLHF.

This rearrangement joins TRBV7-8 to TRBJ2-7; D unclear. Germline V CDR1 and CDR2: SGHVS, FQNEAQ. V was cut by 2 bases and J by 2 bases, with 7 bases left in between. The CDR3 totals 13 residues. CDR3 DNA sequence: TGTGCCAGCAGCTTAATGGAACCCTACGAGCAGTACTTC. Its translation is CASSLMEPYEQYF. Full variable domain (outside the CDR3, taken from reference TRBV7-8 and TRBJ2-7): GAGVSQSPRYKVAKRGQDVALRCDPISGHVSLFWYQQALGQGPEFLTYFQNEAQLDKSGLPSDRFFAERPEGSVSTLKIQRTQQEDSAVYLCASSLMEPYEQYFGPGTRLTVT.

This rearrangement joins TRBV6-5 to TRBJ1-4, with D unresolved. From germline, CDR1 is MNHEY and CDR2 SVGAGI. The V end lost 6 bases, the J end lost 2 bases, and 10 bases lay between the germline ends. This CDR3 is 14 amino acids long. The CDR3 is CASRERGTNEKLFF. The CDR3 DNA reads as TGTGCCAGCAGGGAGCGAGGTACTAATGAAAAACTGTTTTTT.

J is TRBJ1-3 and V is TRBV11-2; D unclear. The germline V gene has CDR1 SGHAT and CDR2 FQNNGV. The CDR3 consists of 11 residues. V gave up 2 bases and J gave up 6 bases, with 2 bases separating them. The CDR3 DNA reads as TGTGCCAGCAGCTTACCAAACACCATATATTTT. This codes for CASSLPNTIYF. The variable domain in full, completed from reference TRBV11-2 and TRBJ1-3, reads EAGVAQSPRYKIIEKRQSVAFWCNPISGHATLYWYQQILGQGPKLLIQFQNNGVVDDSQLPKDRFSAERLKGVDSTLKIQPAKLEDSAVYLCASSLPNTIYFGEGSWLTVV.

The rearrangement links TRBV5-1 to TRBJ2-7; 7 nucleotides agree with TRBD2. The CDR3 loop spans 15 amino acids. From germline, CDR1 is SGHRS and CDR2 YFSETQ. V lost 0 bases to trimming and J lost 3 bases; unmatched junction nucleotides: 6. The CDR3 sequence is CASSLGASGFYEQYF. In nucleotides, the CDR3 is TGCGCCAGCAGCTTGGGGGCTAGCGGCTTCTACGAGCAGTACTTC.